The 10 T cell receptor beta chains listed next were all sequenced from one sample in a study of blood T cell repertoires in COVID-19. The data were produced by immunoSEQ multiplex PCR, yet TCRdb's version contains in-frame clones alone and is incomplete. The table lists roughly 100,000 clones, around nine tenths of them singletons. Sequenced: peripheral blood. Receptors were obtained from a human donor in a cohort sampled during active COVID-19.

The chain carries TRBV3-1 (or the pseudogene TRBV3-2) and TRBJ2-3; D may be TRBD1 (6 bases). The germline gives CDR1 LGHDT, CDR2 YNNKEL (reference sequence). The CDR3 runs to 16 residues. Trimming pared 5 bases from V and 4 bases from J, leaving 19 bases between. For the CDR3, the DNA is TGTGCCAGCAGCTCCTGGGACACCGATATTTCAGATACGCAGTATTTT. Its protein is CASSSWDTDISDTQYF.

V gene TRBV3-1 (or the pseudogene TRBV3-2) combines with J gene TRBJ1-2, with TRBD1 identical over 10 bases. The ends lost 4 bases at V and 4 bases at J; junction bases unmatched: 9. The CDR3 has 16 residues. Germline CDR1 and CDR2: LGHDT and YNNKEL (reference sequence). This chain's CDR3 is CASSRLRDRGSYGYTF. The CDR3 coding sequence is TGTGCCAGCAGCCGTCTACGGGACAGGGGATCCTATGGCTACACCTTC.

The chain couples TRBV27 to TRBJ2-3; unclear D gene. The germline V gene encodes CDR1 MNHEY and CDR2 SMNVEV (reference sequence). This CDR3 spans 14 amino acids. The V and J ends lost 5 bases and 2 bases respectively, with 11 bases between them. The CDR3 region has the DNA TGTGCCAGCAGTCCCAGCAGACACACAGATACGCAGTATTTT. This sequence encodes CASSPSRHTDTQYF.

The table lists this clone with a count of one. The chain combines TRBV6-1 with TRBJ2-3; 12 bases align to TRBD2. This CDR3 region has 17 residues. Germline lookup yields CDR1 MNHNS and CDR2 SASEGT. V was clipped by 4 bases and J by 1 base; unmatched bases: 6. The CDR3 region is CASSVLAGGPGTDTQYF. DNA for the CDR3: TGTGCCAGCAGTGTTCTAGCGGGGGGGCCGGGCACAGATACGCAGTATTTT.

V and J are TRBV18 and TRBJ2-5; 7 bases agree with TRBD2. CDR1 KGHSH and CDR2 LQKENI come from the germline V gene. The CDR3 is 16 amino acids. Trimming cost V 5 bases and J 5 bases; bases outside gene matches: 14. CDR3 amino acids: CASSYRAGDLGETQYF. The CDR3 bases are TGTGCCAGCTCATACCGCGCGGGGGACCTTGGGGAGACCCAGTACTTC.

The rearrangement uses TRBV10-2 and TRBJ2-7; 8 positions agree with TRBD2. Germline CDR1 WSHSY, CDR2 SAAADI. J gave up 4 bases and V 8 bases, and 13 bases lay outside the gene matches. The CDR3 runs 15 residues. The CDR3 spells CASHLGLAGGYEQYF. CDR3 coding DNA: TGCGCCAGCCATCTAGGCCTAGCGGGCGGGTACGAGCAGTACTTC.

The chain combines TRBV6-6 with TRBJ2-1, with D perhaps matching TRBD2 (5 bases). The V gene's germline CDR1 is MNHNY and CDR2 SVGAGI (reference sequence). This CDR3 contains 15 residues. Trimming cost V 0 bases and J 6 bases, with 12 bases left between them. The CDR3 reads CASSYSERASNEQFF. The DNA for the CDR3 is TGTGCCAGCAGTTACTCCGAGAGGGCCTCCAATGAGCAGTTCTTC.

V is TRBV7-9 and J is TRBJ2-1; no definite D call. V gave up 2 bases and J gave up 4 bases, with 9 bases separating them. Germline values: CDR1 SEHNR, CDR2 FQNEAQ (reference sequence). The CDR3 length is 14 residues. The chain's CDR3 is CASSLSTGYNEQFF. CDR3 DNA sequence: TGTGCCAGCAGCTTATCCACCGGTTACAATGAGCAGTTCTTC.

CDR3 sequence (DNA): TGTGCCAGCAGTTACTCGTTAGGGGACAGGGGGCCTCAAGAGACCCAGTACTTC. Its protein is CASSYSLGDRGPQETQYF. The chain combines TRBV6-2 or TRBV6-3 with TRBJ2-5, with 12 nucleotides matching TRBD1. Germline V CDR1 and CDR2: MNHEY, SVGEGT. Trimming removed 0 bases from V and 2 bases from J; junction bases left unmatched: 7. This CDR3 comprises 18 residues.

The chain uses TRBV29-1 and TRBJ2-3; maybe TRBD2 (6 bases). CDR1 and CDR2 from the germline V gene are SQVTM and ANQGSEA. There are 16 residues in the CDR3. V gave up 1 base and J gave up 0 bases, with 14 bases separating them. CDR3 loop: CSVEGGIGTSTDTQYF. The CDR3 bases are TGCAGCGTTGAAGGGGGGATAGGGACTAGCACAGATACGCAGTATTTT.